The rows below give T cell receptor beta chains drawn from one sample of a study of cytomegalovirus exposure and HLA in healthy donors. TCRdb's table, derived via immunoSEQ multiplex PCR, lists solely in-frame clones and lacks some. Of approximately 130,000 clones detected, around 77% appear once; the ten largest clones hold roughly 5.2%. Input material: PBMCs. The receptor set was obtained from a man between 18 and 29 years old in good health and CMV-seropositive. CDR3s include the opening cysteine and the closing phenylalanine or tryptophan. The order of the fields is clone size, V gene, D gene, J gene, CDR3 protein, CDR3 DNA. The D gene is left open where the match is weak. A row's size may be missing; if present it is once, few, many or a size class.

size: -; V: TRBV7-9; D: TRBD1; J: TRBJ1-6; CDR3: CASSLRDRDSPLHF; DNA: TGTGCCAGCAGCTTACGGGACAGGGATTCACCCCTCCACTTT
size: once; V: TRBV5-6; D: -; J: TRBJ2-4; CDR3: CASSTGVAKNSQYF; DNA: TGTGCCAGCAGCACAGGAGTAGCCAAAAACAGTCAGTACTTC
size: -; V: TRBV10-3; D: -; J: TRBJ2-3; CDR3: CAISEDRASTDTQYF; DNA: TGTGCCATCAGTGAGGATAGAGCTAGCACAGATACGCAGTATTTT
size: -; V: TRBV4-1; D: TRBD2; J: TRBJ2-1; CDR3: CASSRLGLAGNEQFF; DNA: TGCGCCAGCAGCCGACTGGGACTAGCGGGCAATGAGCAGTTCTTC
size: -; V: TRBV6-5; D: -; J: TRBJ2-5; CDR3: CASINQGKETQYF; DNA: TGTGCCAGCATCAACCAGGGGAAAGAGACCCAGTACTTC
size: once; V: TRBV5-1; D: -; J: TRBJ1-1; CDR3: CASSDGINTEAFF; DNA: TGCGCCAGCAGCGACGGGATCAACACTGAAGCTTTCTTT
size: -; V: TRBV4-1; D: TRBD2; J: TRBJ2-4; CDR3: CASSQTQSGSWTKNIQYF; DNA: TGCGCCAGCAGCCAAACTCAAAGCGGGAGCTGGACCAAAAACATTCAGTACTTC
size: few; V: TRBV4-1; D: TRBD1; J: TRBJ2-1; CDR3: CASSQGGQGTLISYNEQFF; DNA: TGCGCCAGCAGCCAAGGGGGACAGGGGACTCTCATTTCCTACAATGAGCAGTTCTTC
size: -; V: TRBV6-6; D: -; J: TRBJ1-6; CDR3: CAVTGSLDSPLHF; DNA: TGTGCCGTAACAGGGTCACTTGATTCACCCCTCCACTTT
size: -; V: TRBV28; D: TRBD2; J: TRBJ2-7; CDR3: CASSLIVGQGGREQYF; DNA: TGTGCCAGCAGTTTAATAGTCGGGCAGGGAGGGCGCGAGCAGTACTTC
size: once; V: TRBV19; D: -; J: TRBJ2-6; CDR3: CASSVSDSGANVLTF; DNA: TGTGCCAGTAGTGTCAGTGACTCTGGGGCCAACGTCCTGACTTTC
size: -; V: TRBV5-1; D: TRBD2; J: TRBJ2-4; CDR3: CASSFGSGTGIQYF; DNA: TGCGCCAGCAGCTTCGGTAGCGGGACTGGCATTCAGTACTTC
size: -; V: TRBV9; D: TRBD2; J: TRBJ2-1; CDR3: CASSGTSGSNEQFF; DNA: TGTGCCAGCAGCGGGACTAGCGGGAGTAATGAGCAGTTCTTC
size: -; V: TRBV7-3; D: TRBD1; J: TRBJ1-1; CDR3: CASSSGQANTEAFF; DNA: TGTGCCAGCAGCTCGGGACAGGCGAACACTGAAGCTTTCTTT
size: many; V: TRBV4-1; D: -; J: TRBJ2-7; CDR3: CASSQDRAGSLREQYF; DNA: TGCGCCAGCAGCCAAGATAGGGCGGGAAGTTTGCGCGAGCAGTACTTC
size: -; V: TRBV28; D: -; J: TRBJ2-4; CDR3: CASSLPGPRNIQYF; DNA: TGTGCCAGCAGTCTACCTGGGCCCAGAAACATTCAGTACTTC
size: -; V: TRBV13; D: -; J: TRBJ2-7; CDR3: CASSLYQRNYEQYF; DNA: TGTGCCAGCAGCTTATATCAGCGGAATTACGAGCAGTACTTC
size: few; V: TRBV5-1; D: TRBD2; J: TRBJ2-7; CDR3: CASSLDLAGKGEQYF; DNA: TGCGCCAGCAGCTTGGATTTAGCGGGGAAGGGGGAGCAGTACTTC
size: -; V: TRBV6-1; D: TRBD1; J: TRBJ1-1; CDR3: CASSDRDRGRRAFF; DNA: TGTGCCAGCAGTGACCGGGACAGGGGGCGCCGGGCTTTCTTT
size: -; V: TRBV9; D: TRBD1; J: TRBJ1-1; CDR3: CASSALTGFDEAFF; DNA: TGTGCCAGCAGCGCATTGACAGGGTTTGATGAAGCTTTCTTT
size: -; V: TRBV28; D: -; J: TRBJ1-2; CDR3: CASRTAGAHGYTF; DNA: TGTGCCAGCAGGACGGCAGGGGCCCATGGCTACACCTTC
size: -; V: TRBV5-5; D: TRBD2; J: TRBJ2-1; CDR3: CASSLIPGGPNEQFF; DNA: TGTGCCAGCAGCTTGATACCGGGAGGGCCCAATGAGCAGTTCTTC
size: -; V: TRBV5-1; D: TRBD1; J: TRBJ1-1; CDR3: CASSPGDRVDTEAFF; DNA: TGCGCCAGCAGCCCCGGGGACAGGGTTGACACTGAAGCTTTCTTT
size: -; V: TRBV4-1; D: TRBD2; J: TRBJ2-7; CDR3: CASSQFGTNAYEQYF; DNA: TGCGCCAGCAGCCAATTCGGGACTAACGCCTACGAGCAGTACTTC
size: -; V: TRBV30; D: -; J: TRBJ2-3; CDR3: CAWSGEGGLKDTQYF; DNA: TGTGCCTGGAGCGGGGAGGGGGGCCTTAAAGATACGCAGTATTTT
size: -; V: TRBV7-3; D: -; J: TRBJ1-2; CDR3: CASSLTAGSLYGYTF; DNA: TGTGCCAGCAGCTTAACGGCAGGGTCTCTCTATGGCTACACCTTC
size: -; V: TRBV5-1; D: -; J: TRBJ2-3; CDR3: CASSLRAEISTDTQYF; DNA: TGCGCCAGCAGCTTGAGAGCGGAGATTAGCACAGATACGCAGTATTTT
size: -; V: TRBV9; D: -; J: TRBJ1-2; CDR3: CASSVFGGDGYTF; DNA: TGTGCCAGCAGCGTCTTCGGGGGAGACGGCTACACCTTC
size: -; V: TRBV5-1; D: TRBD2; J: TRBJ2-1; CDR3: CASKTGTSEYNEQFF; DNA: TGCGCCAGCAAAACCGGGACTAGCGAATACAATGAGCAGTTCTTC
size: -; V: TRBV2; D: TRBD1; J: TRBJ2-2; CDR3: CARQKTGGLTGELFF; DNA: TGTGCCAGGCAAAAAACAGGGGGCCTCACCGGGGAGCTGTTTTTT
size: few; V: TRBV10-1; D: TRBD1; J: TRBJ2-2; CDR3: CASSETFRQGVNTGELFF; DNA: TGCGCCAGCAGTGAGACATTTAGACAGGGAGTGAACACCGGGGAGCTGTTTTTT
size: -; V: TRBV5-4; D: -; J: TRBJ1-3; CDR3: CASSGGQQSSGNTIYF; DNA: TGTGCCAGCAGCGGAGGACAGCAGAGCTCTGGAAACACCATATATTTT
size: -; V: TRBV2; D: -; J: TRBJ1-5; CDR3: CASSVGGRQPQHF; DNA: TGTGCCAGCAGTGTAGGGGGACGCCAGCCCCAGCATTTT
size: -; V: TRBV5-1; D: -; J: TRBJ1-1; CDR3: CASSLEGARNTEAFF; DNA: TGCGCCAGCAGCTTGGAAGGGGCTCGGAACACTGAAGCTTTCTTT
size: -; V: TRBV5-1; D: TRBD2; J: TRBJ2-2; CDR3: CASSLALFRGRFSGELFF; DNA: TGCGCCAGCAGCTTGGCCTTATTCCGCGGGAGATTTTCCGGGGAGCTGTTTTTT
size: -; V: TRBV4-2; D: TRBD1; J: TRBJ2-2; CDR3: CASSTGQGGTGELFF; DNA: TGTGCCAGCAGCACGGGACAGGGGGGGACCGGGGAGCTGTTTTTT
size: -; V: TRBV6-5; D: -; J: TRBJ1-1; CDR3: CASRGRVTDNTEAFF; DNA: TGTGCCAGCCGGGGGAGGGTAACGGACAACACTGAAGCTTTCTTT
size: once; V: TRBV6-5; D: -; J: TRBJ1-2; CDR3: CASSYDSSSLGYTF; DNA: TGTGCCAGCAGTTACGACAGCTCCTCGTTAGGCTACACCTTC
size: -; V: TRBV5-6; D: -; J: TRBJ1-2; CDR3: CASSEGGYGYTF; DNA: TGTGCCAGCAGCGAGGGTGGGTATGGCTACACCTTC
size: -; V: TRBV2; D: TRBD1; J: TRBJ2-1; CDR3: CASSAGTGGKQFF; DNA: TGTGCCAGCAGCGCCGGGACAGGGGGGAAGCAGTTCTTC